This T cell receptor (beta chain) was identified in a study of blood T cell repertoires in COVID-19 (dated by TCRdb to 2018 to 2020). In the study overall: Samples covering the acute and convalescent phases of COVID-19 were provided by collaborators in the United States, Italy and Spain. The sample metadata nearly always contained a de-identified subject ID, COVID-19 status, age in years and sex. The repertoires were released in a freely available public database intended as a resource for research on the immune response to SARS-CoV-2. The prospective study material was composed of cDNA or gDNA derived from T cells, B-cell-depleted T cells, or PBMCs. Samples were obtained from the ongoing ImmuneRACE study (first 160 participants) and from roughly 1,300 subjects provided by 6 global collaborators. The dataset comprised deeply sampled blood TCRbeta repertoires from subjects exposed to, actively infected with, or recovered from COVID-19. Where HLA class I and class II types were available, the types were taken from metadata supplied by the sample provider, not from assay-based typing.

Results and caveats for the whole study, not just this receptor: Clinical and demographic metadata were provided uncurated, with the amount varying by source and participant.

The immunoSEQ Assay, a bias-controlled multiplex PCR, was used to amplify TCRbeta CDR3 regions from genomic DNA. On the study's bioinformatics: Within the assay, amplification of reference gene primers was used to estimate how many nucleated cells each sample contained. Sequence reads were collapsed and filtered to measure the absolute abundance of every unique TCRbeta CDR3 rearrangement. Productive Simpson clonality was computed per sample as the square root of Simpson's diversity index over productive rearrangements. As stored in TCRdb, this immuneACCESS dataset retains in-frame rearrangements with V and J assigned. A fraction of the clones does not appear; measured against another copy, unresolved V genes explain less than half of the discrepancy, and the remainder lacks a known reason. That table is the source of V, J and clone size, and D and trimming were worked out from the DNA. The table for this sample lists 350,000 to 550,000 clones; around 90% of them were counted only once. Clones ranked in the top ten supply under 2.5% of the sample.

V trim: 1 base; J trim: 7 bases; unmatched bases: 7. CDR1 is given as LGHDT and CDR2 as YNNKEL, both from the germline V gene (reference sequence). The CDR3 sequence holds 15 residues, the cysteine and phenylalanine included. This entry keeps only the CDR3 DNA: 45 bases, framed from base 1. Enrolling through a virtual design, the prospective study's participants ranged in age from roughly 18 to 90 years and lived across approximately 25 United States geographic areas. In the prospective study, participants were assigned to cohorts based on the clinical history participants reported in a screening survey and a study questionnaire. Each participant in the prospective study had whole blood, serum and a nasopharyngeal or oropharyngeal swab collected by mobile phlebotomists. Additional blood draws and questionnaires over an approximately 2-month period could optionally be provided by prospective study participants. Blood samples from the prospective study were shipped frozen or at room temperature prior to DNA extraction.

With respect to this clone: Its binding antigen is unknown. No quality values exist for individual bases; no much larger clone is one base distant.

The material sequenced was PBMCs or T cells enriched from blood (not recorded which). The chain is assembled from TRBV3-1 (or the pseudogene TRBV3-2) and TRBJ1-2; the central 9 bases match TRBD1. This receptor was taken from a woman aged 18-29 years with acute COVID-19. DNA sequence: TGTGCCAGCAGCCAAGCTCGGGAGACAGGGGGTGGCTACACCTTC. Its protein product is CASSQARETGGGYTF.